The following is a T cell receptor (beta chain) sequence with its context. Germline CDR1 is SGHVS and CDR2 is FNYEAQ. The trim removed 5 bases at V and 2 bases at J, leaving 26 bases unmatched. This CDR3 is built from 22 residues. The sample belongs to a study of blood T cell repertoires in COVID-19. For the study at large: The samples span acute and convalescent COVID-19 from the United States, Italy and Spain. Nucleic acid was either cDNA or gDNA, and it came from T cells, B-cell-depleted T cells, or PBMCs.

Measured with immunoSEQ multiplex PCR; TCRdb has only the in-frame clones, and not every one. The data show around 250,000 clones, approximately 89% seen once. Sequencing was performed on peripheral blood. This clonotype was sampled from a man aged 35 to 55 with active or convalescent COVID-19. The rearrangement uses TRBV7-6 and TRBJ2-1; TRBD2 matches at 8 bases. The CDR3 nucleotides are TGTGCCAGCAGCGATCGACCCAAAGCGGGAGTAGGATTGGAGGCGACCTACAATGAGCAGTTCTTC. This sequence encodes CASSDRPKAGVGLEATYNEQFF. The variable domain in full, completed from reference TRBV7-6 and TRBJ2-1, reads GAGVSQSPRYKVTKRGQDVALRCDPISGHVSLYWYRQALGQGPEFLTYFNYEAQQDKSGLPNDRFSAERPEGSISTLTIQRTEQRDSAMYRCASSDRPKAGVGLEATYNEQFFGPGTRLTVL.